This entry is about one TCR beta chain. The antigen remains undetermined. Between the trimmed V and J ends, which lost 0 bases and 5 bases, there was a span of 14 bases. From germline, CDR1 is MGHRA and CDR2 YSYEKL. The CDR3 consists of 15 residues. These data belong to a study of shared clonotypes between healthy human individuals. Study in general: For every donor, three CD4 naive, three CD4 memory, two CD8 naive and one CD8 memory plates were used. Study observations and caveats: Exclusively blood specimens were collected; tissue repertoires likely differ.

Sequencing used immunoSEQ multiplex PCR; TCRdb keeps in-frame clones, though not all of them. The sample consists of more than 2 million clones, around 95% of them appearing once. Every contributor of samples was a Caucasian grown-up residing in Nashville, Tennessee. The clonotype comes from a young man in good health. The chain carries TRBV4-1 and TRBJ2-7; D might be TRBD2 (6 bases). The sample was naive CD4+ T cells sorted from blood. The subset here: CD45RA+ positively selected. The CDR3 loop reads CASSQDRGKIDEQYF. The CDR3 nucleotides are TGCGCCAGCAGCCAAGATCGGGGGAAGATAGACGAGCAGTACTTC.